This T cell receptor (beta chain) comes out of a study of T cells in Graves' hyperthyroidism and ophthalmopathy. Notes on the study in general: Ophthalmopathy cases were set apart from stable hyperthyroidism by a 13 V-J model.

V dropped 4 bases and J dropped 3; count of bases not matched to a gene: 9. The V gene's germline CDR1 is SEHNR and CDR2 FQNEAQ (reference sequence). The CDR3 is made up of 18 amino acids. Amplification yielded TCR beta CDR3 regions, with RNA transcripts as the source. The HTBI primer set drove a first-round RT-PCR of the TCR CDR3. A single record per CDR3 protein comes from TCRdb applying MiXCR to the multiplex PCR reads. The data contain around 500,000 distinct CDR3 sequences, approximately 14% of them singletons. 10 ml of fresh peripheral blood supplied the PBMCs. A few counts support this clonotype. What it binds is not known.

This clonotype was obtained from a woman under 30 with Graves' hyperthyroidism. The sequencing input was blood. The chain combines TRBV7-9 with TRBJ2-1; 13 bases map to TRBD2. This CDR3 is CASSSSPGTSGIYNEQFF. The CDR3 DNA follows: TGTGCCAGCAGCTCCTCCCCCGGGACTAGCGGGATCTACAATGAGCAGTTCTTC.